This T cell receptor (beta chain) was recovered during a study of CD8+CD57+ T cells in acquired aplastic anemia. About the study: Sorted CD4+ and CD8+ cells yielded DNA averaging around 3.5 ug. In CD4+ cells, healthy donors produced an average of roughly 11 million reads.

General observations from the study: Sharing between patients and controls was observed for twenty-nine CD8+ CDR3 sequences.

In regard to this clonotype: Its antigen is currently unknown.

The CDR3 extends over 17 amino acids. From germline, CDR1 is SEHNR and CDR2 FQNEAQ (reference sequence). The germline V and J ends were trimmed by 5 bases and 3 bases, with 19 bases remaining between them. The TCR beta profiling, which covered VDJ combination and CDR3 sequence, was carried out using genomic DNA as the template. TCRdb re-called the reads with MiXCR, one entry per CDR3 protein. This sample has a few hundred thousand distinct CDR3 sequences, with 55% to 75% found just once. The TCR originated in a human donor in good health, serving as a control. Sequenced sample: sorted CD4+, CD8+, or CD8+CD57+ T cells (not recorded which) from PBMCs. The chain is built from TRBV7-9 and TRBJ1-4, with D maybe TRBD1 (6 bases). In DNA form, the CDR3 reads TGTGCCAGCAGCACAGGGACTCGCGGCGGGGCTAATGAAAAACTGTTTTTT. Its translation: CASSTGTRGGANEKLFF.